These 3 T cell receptor beta chains were sequenced from one sample in a study of blood T cell repertoires in COVID-19 (TCRdb year 2020). Library construction relied on the immunoSEQ multiplex PCR assay. The table was pulled from immuneACCESS by TCRdb, which kept in-frame rearrangements only. Such tables lose some clones; where checked, under half of the loss comes from unresolved V genes, and the rest has no known cause. Across this sample there are around 84,000 clones, with around four fifths seen only once. The biggest ten clones account for roughly 40% of the sample. The sample comprised peripheral blood. The receptors stem from a man older than 75 with active or convalescent COVID-19.

V gene TRBV7-9 combines with J gene TRBJ2-5, with TRBD1 matching over 8 bases. The CDR3 runs to 14 residues. Trimming removed 5 bases from V and 4 bases from J; junction bases left unmatched: 6. Germline V gene data show CDR1 as SEHNR and CDR2 as FQNEAQ (reference sequence). Here the CDR3 DNA reads TGTGCCAGCAGCATCACAGGGGGGCGAGAGACCCAGTACTTC. Protein product: CASSITGGRETQYF.

The chain combines TRBV9 with TRBJ2-5; the match to TRBD1 covers 7 bases. V dropped 0 bases and J dropped 3; count of bases not matched to a gene: 5. The CDR3 runs to 15 residues. Germline loops: CDR1 SGDLS, CDR2 YYNGEE. CDR3 residues: CASSVVGRGKETQYF. CDR3 in DNA: TGTGCCAGCAGCGTAGTCGGCAGGGGGAAAGAGACCCAGTACTTC.

J is TRBJ1-2 and V is TRBV18; weak D call: TRBD1 (5 bases). This CDR3 region has 14 residues. The V end was cut by 3 bases, the J end by 3 bases, with 11 bases between. The germline CDR1 and CDR2 sequences are KGHSH and LQKENI. The CDR3 DNA reads TGTGCCAGCTCACCCGGGGGATTATACTATGGCTACACCTTC. Amino acids: CASSPGGLYYGYTF.